This TCR beta chain was sequenced in a study of metastatic and nonmetastatic thyroid tumors. Germline values: CDR1 DFQATT, CDR2 SNEGSKA (reference sequence). The CDR3 length is 13 residues. With 3 bases removed from V and 1 base from J, the gap between germline ends came to 9 bases. All patients were untreated before thyroid surgery. Using MiXCR, TCRdb re-called clones from the PCR reads. Of some 45,000 clones in the sample, 9.5% to 13% were seen once. The J gene is TRBJ1-1, the V gene TRBV20-1, with D tentatively TRBD1 (5 bases). Sequenced material: blood. This clonotype was sampled from a male donor with papillary thyroid cancer or a benign thyroid nodule (not recorded which). Some clones in this sample may be carry-over from other donors' samples. The CDR3 DNA sequence: TGCAGTGCTAGGGACATCCAGAACACTGAAGCTTTCTTT. Its translation is CSARDIQNTEAFF.